The rows below give T cell receptor beta chains drawn from one sample of a study of a mutant IDH1 vaccine in newly diagnosed glioma. TCRdb keeps only in-frame clones here, not all; method: immunoSEQ multiplex PCR. The sample yields around 52,000 clones, 90% seen once. Their specific antigens are unknown. Material: PBMCs, obtained from a glioma patient whose treatment included an IDH1 peptide vaccine. The receptors shown here come from a woman aged 40-49 years with glioma. The CDR3 runs from the conserved cysteine through the conserved F or W. The D gene is left open where the match is weak. Expanded clones get a size class; other rows say once, few or many, or leave the size out.

>-|-|TRBV6-6|TRBJ2-5
TGTGCCAGCAGTTACCCCCCAGAAGAGACCCAGTACTTC
CASSYPPEETQYF
>-|-|TRBV6-5|TRBJ1-1
TGTGCCAGCTTTAGGGGGGTGAACACTGAAGCTTTCTTT
CASFRGVNTEAFF
>-|-|TRBV6-5|TRBJ1-3
TGTGCCAGCATCGGGACGGGTGGAAACACCATATATTTT
CASIGTGGNTIYF
>-|TRBD1|TRBV30|TRBJ2-3
TGTGCCTGGAGGGCAGGGGGCGCACCCCCAGATACGCAGTATTTT
CAWRAGGAPPDTQYF
>-|-|TRBV15|TRBJ2-5
TGTGCCACCAGCAGAGATCACGGAACCCAGCAAGAGACCCAGTACTTC
CATSRDHGTQQETQYF
>once|-|TRBV29-1|TRBJ1-4
TGCAGCGCCCGACAGGCCTCTAATGAAAAACTGTTTTTT
CSARQASNEKLFF
>-|-|TRBV9|TRBJ2-1
TGTGCCAGCAGCGTAGTAGGTCACAATGAGCAGTTCTTC
CASSVVGHNEQFF
>once|TRBD2|TRBV18|TRBJ2-1
TGTGCCAGCTCACCACCGGGAGGGTCTCGGAATGAGCAGTTCTTC
CASSPPGGSRNEQFF
>few|-|TRBV29-1|TRBJ2-5
TGCAGCGTTGGGACAGGCGGAGGGGGCCAAGAGACCCAGTACTTC
CSVGTGGGGQETQYF
>once|TRBD1|TRBV5-1|TRBJ1-3
TGCGCCAGCAGCGGACGACAGGGGGCGGCTGGAAACACCATATATTTT
CASSGRQGAAGNTIYF
>-|-|TRBV5-8|TRBJ1-1
TGTGCCAGCAGCTTGTACAGGACAGCCATGAACACTGAAGCTTTCTTT
CASSLYRTAMNTEAFF
>-|-|TRBV18|TRBJ2-2
TGTGCCAGCTCACCGGACTTCACCGGGGAGCTGTTTTTT
CASSPDFTGELFF
>-|-|TRBV4-1|TRBJ1-5
TGCGCCAGCAGCCAAAAACAGGGAGGTCAGCCCCAGCATTTT
CASSQKQGGQPQHF
>-|-|TRBV6-5|TRBJ2-2
TGTGCCAGCAGTCGACCGGGGCAGAGCACCGGGGAGCTGTTTTTT
CASSRPGQSTGELFF